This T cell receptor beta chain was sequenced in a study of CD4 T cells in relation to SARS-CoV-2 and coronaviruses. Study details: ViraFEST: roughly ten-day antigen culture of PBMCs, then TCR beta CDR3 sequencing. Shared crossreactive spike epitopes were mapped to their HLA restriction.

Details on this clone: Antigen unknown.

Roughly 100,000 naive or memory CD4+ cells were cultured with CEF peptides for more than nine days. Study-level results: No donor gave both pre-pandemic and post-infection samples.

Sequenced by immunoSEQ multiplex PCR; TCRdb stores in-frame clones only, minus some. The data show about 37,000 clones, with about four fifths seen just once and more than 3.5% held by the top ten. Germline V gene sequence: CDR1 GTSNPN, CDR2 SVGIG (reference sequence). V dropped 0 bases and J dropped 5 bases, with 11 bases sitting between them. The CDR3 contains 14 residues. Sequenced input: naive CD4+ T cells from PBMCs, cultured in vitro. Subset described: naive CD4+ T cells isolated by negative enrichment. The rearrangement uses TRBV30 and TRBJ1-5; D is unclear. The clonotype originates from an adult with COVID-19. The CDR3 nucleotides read TGTGCCTGGAGTGTAAGCCGCCTTCATCAGCCCCAGCATTTT. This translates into CAWSVSRLHQPQHF.